The sample holds many counts of the clone carrying this T cell receptor (beta chain). Its antigen is unknown. This entry comes from a study of T-cell reconstitution after alpha-beta-depleted transplantation in children. General observations from the study: From newly produced T cells came most of the T-cell counts and diversity one year after transplant. Surviving thymic progenitors and recipient T cells were the source of high TCRbeta diversity at day 60 in some patients. The study reportedly traced alpha-beta T cells about two months after transplant to several hundred expanded graft clones.

The library targeted TCRbeta and was prepared with unique molecular identifiers. TCRdb re-analysed the PCR reads in MiXCR, keeping a single row per CDR3 protein. The data hold tens of thousands of distinct CDR3 sequences, with around a tenth observed a single time. The material sequenced was PBMCs, mostly from graft donor cells, taken 60 days after TCRalphabeta/CD19-depleted stem cell transplant. The TCR was taken from a male patient aged 2 to 9 who had a stem cell transplant for chronic granulomatous disease, so the T cells may come from the graft donor.

The CDR3 reads CASSPPPDRGPSTYEQYF. The CDR3, as DNA: TGTGCCAGCTCACCACCACCCGACAGGGGCCCCAGTACGTACGAGCAGTACTTC. This chain links TRBV18 with TRBJ2-7; 8 bases are shared with TRBD1. Per the germline V gene, CDR1 is KGHSH and CDR2 is LQKENI. The CDR3 has 18 amino acids. V shed 0 bases, J shed 4 bases, and the junction held 14 bases outside the gene matches. Full variable domain (missing parts from reference TRBV18 and TRBJ2-7): NAGVMQNPRHLVRRRGQEARLRCSPMKGHSHVYWYRQLPEEGLKFMVYLQKENIIDESGMPKERFSAEFPKEGPSILRIQQVVRGDSAAYFCASSPPPDRGPSTYEQYFGPGTRLTVT.